The clone carrying this T cell receptor (beta chain) was seen at least ten times. Its antigen is not identified. Germline V CDR1 and CDR2: SGHRS, YFSETQ. Trimming at V came to 1 base and at J to 10 bases, leaving 4 bases not matched to a gene. The CDR3 spans 13 residues. These data come from a study of response to subunit inactivated influenza vaccine. Study-level points and caveats: Each seasonal influenza vaccination, the authors suggested, recruits few new T cells.

Each CDR3 protein is one row after TCRdb ran MiXCR on the RT-PCR reads. The table shows hundreds of thousands of distinct CDR3 sequences, with around 15% occurring only once. The chain has TRBV5-1 and TRBJ2-4, with TRBD1 identical over 8 bases. This TCR was recovered from a man aged 50 or older who received an inactivated influenza vaccine. The sequencing used PBMCs from blood, collected less than 15 days before vaccination. DNA of the CDR3: TGCGCCAGCAGCTTGTCCGGGACAGGTATTCAGTACTTC. Residues: CASSLSGTGIQYF.